This TCR beta chain was retrieved from a study of cytomegalovirus exposure and HLA in healthy donors. It was with 60 Vbeta and 13 Jbeta primers that the PCR ran. Repertoires were generated with immunoSEQ multiplex PCR, while TCRdb's copy carries only in-frame clones and drops some. The record lists 150,000 to 200,000 clones, of which the ten most abundant hold less than 0.85%. The CDR3 sequence is 13 residues long. Germline values: CDR1 MNHEY, CDR2 SVGAGI. Worth noting for this clone: The antigen is unknown. Germline is not matched at one junction end, which may reflect a read error. Other nucleotide sequences in the sample specify the same CDR3.

The study, taken as a whole, reports: According to reports, the classifier identified cytomegalovirus status with high specificity and sensitivity.

Sequenced sample: PBMCs. The TCR sequence derives from a boy younger than 18 in good health and CMV-seronegative. The chain combines TRBV6-5 with TRBJ1-1, with TRBD1 as a possible D gene (6 bases). As DNA, the CDR3 is TGTGCCAGCAGTTACGGGGGCATCTCTGAGGCTTTCTTT. It specifies CASSYGGISEAFF.